Shown below are 23 T cell receptor beta chains from a single sample sequenced in a study of blood T cells in healthy people across ages. PCR was performed a second time for 7 to 11 cycles using a sample-barcoded 5' primer and a J-beta primer mix. TCRdb used MiXCR to reprocess the 5' RACE reads, holding one entry per CDR3 protein. The sample lists over a million distinct CDR3 sequences, approximately 42% occurring once. The specimen was blood. The receptors were gathered from a woman in her late teens or twenties in good health.

In this sample, this clonotype turned up a few times. The J gene is TRBJ2-1, the V gene TRBV10-3, with D uncertain. The CDR3 runs to 12 residues. Germline loops: CDR1 ENHRY, CDR2 SYGVKD. V was trimmed by 2 bases and J by 7 bases, leaving 6 bases between them. CDR3 nucleotide sequence: TGTGCCATCAGTGAGACCCGGAATGAGCAGTTCTTC. Translating it yields CAISETRNEQFF.

V and J are TRBV2 and TRBJ2-3; TRBD2 matches at 12 bases. V gave up 7 bases and J gave up 3 bases; unmatched junction bases: 11. The CDR3 has 17 amino acids. In germline, CDR1 is SNHLY, CDR2 FYNNEI. The CDR3 region has the DNA TGTGCCAGCACCGCTTTTGGTCTAGCGGGGGGGACAGATACGCAGTATTTT. Translated, it gives CASTAFGLAGGTDTQYF.

J is TRBJ2-3 and V is TRBV4-1, with a weak D call TRBD1 (5 bases). The V gene lost 2 bases and the J gene lost 7 bases, with 13 bases spanning the gap. This CDR3 spans 14 amino acids. The germline V gene encodes CDR1 MGHRA and CDR2 YSYEKL. CDR3 DNA: TGCGCCAGCAGCCAATACTCTCAGGGATATACGCAGTATTTT. Amino acid sequence: CASSQYSQGYTQYF.

V is TRBV10-2 and J is TRBJ1-1, with unresolved D. The V gene's germline CDR1 is WSHSY and CDR2 SAAADI. Deletions cut 0 bases from V and 2 bases from J, with 10 bases between. The CDR3 consists of 15 residues. Here the CDR3 reads CASSESNPLNTEAFF. In nucleotides, the CDR3 is TGCGCCAGCAGTGAGTCTAACCCCCTTAACACTGAAGCTTTCTTT.

There are a few counts of this clonotype. CDR3 region: CASSSGQGRYATNEKLFF. CDR3 coding DNA: TGTGCCAGCAGTTCGGGACAGGGGCGATATGCAACTAATGAAAAACTGTTTTTT. The V call is TRBV12-3 or TRBV12-4, the J call TRBJ1-4; 10 nucleotides line up with TRBD1. V was pared by 4 bases and J by 0 bases, with 8 bases of the junction left unmatched. The CDR3 length is 18 residues.

Ten or more counts support this clonotype. The rearrangement uses TRBV20-1 and TRBJ2-4, with D perhaps being TRBD1 or TRBD2 (6 bases each). The germline V gene has CDR1 DFQATT and CDR2 SNEGSKA (reference sequence). The CDR3 is 16 residues long. Trimming stripped 0 bases from V and 1 base from J, with 13 bases between. The CDR3 reads CSARDATGRAKNIQYF. CDR3 DNA: TGCAGTGCTAGAGATGCAACAGGGAGGGCCAAAAACATTCAGTACTTC.

This clonotype was detected once. The chain recombines TRBV30 with TRBJ2-7, with TRBD1 matching over 8 bases. CDR3 length equals 15 residues. Germline trimming cut 0 bases from V and 4 bases from J; bases unmatched to any gene: 8. Per the germline V gene, CDR1 is GTSNPN and CDR2 is SVGIG (reference sequence). The CDR3 reads CAWSVQGTGAYEQYF. DNA for the CDR3: TGTGCCTGGAGTGTACAAGGGACAGGAGCTTACGAGCAGTACTTC.

The V gene is TRBV6-5, the J gene TRBJ2-7; the match to TRBD1 covers 7 bases. Germline loops: CDR1 MNHEY, CDR2 SVGAGI. V lost 2 bases, J lost 1 base, and 5 bases stayed unmatched. The CDR3 has 15 amino acids. CDR3 sequence: CASSYATGPSYEQYF. CDR3 nucleotides: TGTGCCAGCAGTTACGCGACAGGGCCTTCCTACGAGCAGTACTTC.

This clonotype has a handful of counts. The chain is built from TRBV12-3 or TRBV12-4 and TRBJ2-7; 9 bases align to TRBD1. CDR3 length equals 15 residues. Losses at the gene ends were 1 base for V and 2 bases for J; bases not matched to a gene: 3. The CDR3 loop is CASSLGWTGAYEQYF. The CDR3 DNA reads TGTGCCAGCAGTTTAGGGTGGACAGGGGCCTACGAGCAGTACTTC.

This clonotype has only a few counts. The CDR3 DNA reads as TGTGCCAGCAGTAAGGGGGATAGCGGATACAATGAGCAGTTCTTC. Translated, it gives CASSKGDSGYNEQFF. The chain employs TRBV7-2 and TRBJ2-1; possibly TRBD1 or TRBD2 for D (6 bases each). V was shortened by 6 bases and J by 4 bases, with 16 bases between the two germline ends. The germline gives CDR1 SGHTA, CDR2 FQGNSA. This CDR3 spans 15 amino acids.

Points on this clonotype: At one end the junction does not follow the germline gene, possibly because of a read error. This rearrangement joins TRBV11-2 to TRBJ2-7, with D unclear. The CDR3 covers 12 residues. Germline values: CDR1 SGHAT, CDR2 FQNNGV. The CDR3 bases are TGTGCCGGCAGCTTGTCGGCTAGGGAGCAGTACTTC. It encodes CAGSLSAREQYF.

This rearrangement joins TRBV7-2 to TRBJ2-2; tentatively, D is TRBD2 (5 bases). The CDR3 is 15 residues long. Trimming shortened V by 1 base and J by 7 bases, and 13 bases separated the two germline ends. CDR1 and CDR2 from the germline V gene are SGHTA and FQGNSA. The CDR3 DNA reads TGTGCCAGCAGCTTAGTTGTCGGGGTGCTCGGGGAGCTGTTTTTT. Protein sequence: CASSLVVGVLGELFF.

This clonotype came up a few times. The chain is built from TRBV4-1 and TRBJ1-2; the D gene is possibly TRBD1 (5 bases). Looked up from germline, CDR1 is MGHRA and CDR2 is YSYEKL. This CDR3 is 15 amino acids long. Trimming cost V 1 base and J 4 bases, with 13 bases left between them. CDR3 DNA sequence: TGCGCCAGCAGCCAAGCCTCCACAGGAGGCTATGGCTACACCTTC. Translating gives CASSQASTGGYGYTF.

The V and J genes are TRBV7-2 and TRBJ2-7, with no clear D. CDR3 length: 14 amino acids. Germline V gives CDR1 SGHTA, CDR2 FQGNSA. V gave up 1 base and J gave up 5 bases, with 12 bases separating them. The CDR3 reads CASSLGPGPDEQYF. In nucleotides, the CDR3 is TGTGCCAGCAGCTTAGGTCCCGGGCCCGACGAGCAGTACTTC.

The rearrangement uses TRBV7-9 and TRBJ2-1, with 9 nucleotides matching TRBD2. The germline V gene encodes CDR1 SEHNR and CDR2 FQNEAQ (reference sequence). There are 17 residues in the CDR3. V lost 3 bases to trimming and J lost 7 bases; unmatched junction nucleotides: 13. This CDR3 reads CASSFLYPAGGGNEQFF. The CDR3 DNA reads TGTGCCAGCAGCTTTTTATATCCAGCGGGAGGTGGGAATGAGCAGTTCTTC. Full variable domain (remainder filled in from reference TRBV7-9 and TRBJ2-1): DTGVSQNPRHKITKRGQNVTFRCDPISEHNRLYWYRQTLGQGPEFLTYFQNEAQLEKSRLLSDRFSAERPKGSFSTLEIQRTEQGDSAMYLCASSFLYPAGGGNEQFFGPGTRLTVL.

This clonotype was observed a few times. The V call is TRBV29-1, the J call TRBJ2-5; 8 bases map to TRBD1. The germline gives CDR1 SQVTM, CDR2 ANQGSEA. J was trimmed by 2 bases and V by 3 bases; bases with no gene match: 8. The length of the CDR3 is 15 residues. CDR3 protein: CSVDPTGARQETQYF. The CDR3 DNA is TGCAGCGTTGACCCGACAGGGGCCAGACAAGAGACCCAGTACTTC.

The J gene is TRBJ2-7, the V gene TRBV14, with D perhaps matching TRBD2 (6 bases). Germline CDR1 is SGHDN and CDR2 is FVKESK. The CDR3 contains 12 residues. The V end was cut by 1 base, the J end by 12 bases, with 13 bases between. CDR3 in amino acids: CASSQVRETRYF. CDR3 in DNA: TGTGCCAGCAGCCAAGTTCGGGAGACCCGGTACTTC.

In its sample, this clonotype was seen a few times. The chain recombines TRBV6-5 with TRBJ2-5, with 8 bases matching TRBD1. Germline loops: CDR1 MNHEY, CDR2 SVGAGI. The V and J ends lost 0 bases and 4 bases, in that order; junction bases with no gene match: 7. The CDR3 has 16 residues. The chain's CDR3 is CASSYSWTGRGETQYF. The CDR3 coding sequence is TGTGCCAGCAGTTACTCTTGGACAGGGCGGGGAGAGACCCAGTACTTC.

The chain links TRBV6-6 to TRBJ1-5; 7 positions agree with TRBD1. Losses at the gene ends were 8 bases for V and 1 base for J; bases not matched to a gene: 11. Per the germline V gene, CDR1 is MNHNY and CDR2 is SVGAGI (reference sequence). CDR3 length equals 16 residues. DNA of the CDR3: TGTGCCAGCGGCCCGAAGACAGGGACAAGCAATCAGCCCCAGCATTTT. This sequence encodes CASGPKTGTSNQPQHF.

With respect to this clonotype: A read error is possible here, since a much larger clone lies one base away. The rearrangement links TRBV20-1 to TRBJ1-1, with D possibly being TRBD1 (5 bases). This CDR3 region has 13 residues. Trimming removed 2 bases at V and 10 bases at J, with 17 bases between. Germline values: CDR1 DFQATT, CDR2 SNEGSKA (reference sequence). The CDR3 spells CSARPGEQVGAFF. The DNA of the CDR3 is TGCAGTGCTAGACCGGGCGAACAGGTCGGAGCTTTCTTT.

This clonotype was counted at least ten times. The chain carries TRBV2 and TRBJ2-3, with TRBD2 matching 12 bases. CDR3 size: 15 residues. CDR1 and CDR2 from the germline V gene are SNHLY and FYNNEI. V was clipped by 8 bases and J by 0 bases; unmatched bases: 3. CDR3 DNA: TGTGCCAGCCGAGGGACTAGCGGGAGCACAGATACGCAGTATTTT. It translates to CASRGTSGSTDTQYF.

The chain has TRBV2 and TRBJ2-1; 8 bases line up with TRBD2. Germline assignment: CDR1 SNHLY and CDR2 FYNNEI. Unmatched junction bases numbered 6, after V lost 3 bases and J lost 5 bases. The CDR3 is 15 residues long. Written as DNA, the CDR3 is TGTGCCAGCAGTGAGAGTCGAGCGGGAGACAATGAGCAGTTCTTC. Translating gives CASSESRAGDNEQFF.

This clonotype was observed a few times. This chain joins TRBV29-1 and TRBJ1-4; D is uncertain. This CDR3 has 12 residues. The V end was cut by 4 bases, the J end by 5 bases, with 8 bases between. The V gene's germline CDR1 is SQVTM and CDR2 ANQGSEA. DNA of the CDR3: TGCAGCGTTGTCGCCGAGAATGAAAAACTGTTTTTT. This sequence encodes CSVVAENEKLFF.